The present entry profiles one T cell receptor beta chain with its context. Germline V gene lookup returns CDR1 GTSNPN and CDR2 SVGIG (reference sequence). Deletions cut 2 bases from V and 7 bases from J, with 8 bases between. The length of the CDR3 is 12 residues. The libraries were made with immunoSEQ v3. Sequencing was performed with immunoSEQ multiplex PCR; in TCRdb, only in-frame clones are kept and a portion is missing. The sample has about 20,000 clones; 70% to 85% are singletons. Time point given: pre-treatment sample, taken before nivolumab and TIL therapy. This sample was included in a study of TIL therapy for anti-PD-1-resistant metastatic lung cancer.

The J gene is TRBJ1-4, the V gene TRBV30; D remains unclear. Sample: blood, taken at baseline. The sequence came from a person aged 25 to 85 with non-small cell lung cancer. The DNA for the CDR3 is TGTGCCTGGAGTTTGGCTCCTGAAAAACTGTTTTTT. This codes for CAWSLAPEKLFF.